This T cell receptor beta chain was profiled in a study of CD4 T cells in relation to SARS-CoV-2 and coronaviruses. Before the COVID-19 pandemic, during about 2011-2019, CD4+ T cells were taken from unexposed donors. The cells were cultured for less than twelve days before CD4+ T cells were isolated. Cultures received half-medium IL-2 refreshes on days 3 and 7. The repertoire was sequenced with immunoSEQ multiplex PCR; TCRdb's copy has only in-frame clones and lacks some. Counted here are tens of thousands of clones, around 74% occurring once; the ten biggest clones make up around 12%. Regarding this clone: Its specificity is unknown.

There are 15 residues in the CDR3. V shed 4 bases and J shed 6 bases, with 17 bases lying between them. Germline CDR1 reads SGHRS; CDR2 reads YFSETQ. The sequencing input was CD4+ T cells from PBMCs, cultured in vitro. This sequence was found in a human donor in good health. The V and J genes are TRBV5-1 and TRBJ1-5; possible D gene TRBD1, 5 bases. The CDR3 protein is CASSPNPRAGQPQHF. DNA for the CDR3: TGCGCCAGCAGCCCGAACCCCAGGGCAGGTCAGCCCCAGCATTTT.